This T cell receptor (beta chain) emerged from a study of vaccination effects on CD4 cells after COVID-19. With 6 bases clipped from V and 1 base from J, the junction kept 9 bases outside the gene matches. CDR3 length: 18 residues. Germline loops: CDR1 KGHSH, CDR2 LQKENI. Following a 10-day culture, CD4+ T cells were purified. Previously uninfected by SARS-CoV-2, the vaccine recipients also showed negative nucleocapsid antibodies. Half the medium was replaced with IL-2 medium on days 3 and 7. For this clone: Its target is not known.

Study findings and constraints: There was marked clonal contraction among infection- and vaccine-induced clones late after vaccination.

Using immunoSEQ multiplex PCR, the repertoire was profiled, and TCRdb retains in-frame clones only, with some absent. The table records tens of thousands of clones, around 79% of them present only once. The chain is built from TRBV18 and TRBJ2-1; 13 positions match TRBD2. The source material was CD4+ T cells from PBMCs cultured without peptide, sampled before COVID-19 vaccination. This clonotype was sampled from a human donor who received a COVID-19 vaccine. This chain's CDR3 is CASSSRPGLAGSYNEQFF. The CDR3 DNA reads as TGTGCCAGCTCCTCACGGCCGGGACTAGCGGGGTCCTACAATGAGCAGTTCTTC.